The 31 T cell receptor beta chains below were found in one sample sequenced in a study of T cells in Graves' hyperthyroidism and ophthalmopathy. RNA transcripts yielded amplified TCR beta CDR3 regions. In the first-round RT-PCR of the TCR CDR3, the HTBI primer set was used. TCRdb itself ran the multiplex PCR reads through MiXCR, one entry per CDR3 protein. The data contain 300,000 to 450,000 distinct CDR3 sequences, about a sixth of them singletons. The specimen sequenced was blood. The receptors were gathered from a middle-aged woman with Graves' ophthalmopathy.

V gene TRBV6-5 combines with J gene TRBJ1-1; a possible D gene is TRBD1 (5 bases). Germline CDR1 and CDR2: MNHEY and SVGAGI. This CDR3 is 15 amino acids long. Trimming took off 2 bases at V and 0 bases at J, with 10 bases between the two ends. CDR3 protein: CASSYKRGVNTEAFF. The DNA of the CDR3 is TGTGCCAGCAGTTACAAGAGGGGAGTGAACACTGAAGCTTTCTTT.

This clonotype has at least ten counts. The J gene is TRBJ2-2, the V gene TRBV5-1, with 11 nucleotides matching TRBD2. CDR3 size: 16 residues. From germline, CDR1 is SGHRS and CDR2 YFSETQ. V was clipped by 3 bases and J by 1 base; unmatched bases: 2. CDR3 residues: CASSSLAGGNTGELFF. CDR3 in DNA: TGCGCCAGCAGCTCTCTAGCGGGAGGGAACACCGGGGAGCTGTTTTTT.

The table lists this clonotype with many counts. The chain recombines TRBV28 with TRBJ2-5; D ambiguous. Trimming took off 6 bases at V and 1 base at J, with 12 bases between the two ends. Germline assignment: CDR1 MDHEN and CDR2 SYDVKM. The CDR3 is 14 residues long. This CDR3 is CASSPIIRQETQYF. The CDR3 bases are TGTGCCAGCAGCCCTATAATTCGCCAAGAGACCCAGTACTTC.

The chain carries TRBV19 and TRBJ2-4; no clear D gene. Trimming removed 3 bases at V and 0 bases at J, with 9 bases between. The germline V gene encodes CDR1 LNHDA and CDR2 SQIVND (reference sequence). The CDR3 runs 15 residues. The CDR3 here is CASSITELAKNIQYF. The CDR3 nucleotides are TGTGCCAGTAGTATCACAGAACTAGCCAAAAACATTCAGTACTTC.

This chain joins TRBV6-1 and TRBJ1-5; the D gene is possibly TRBD1 (6 bases). Germline V lookup: CDR1 MNHNS, CDR2 SASEGT. Trimming shortened V by 9 bases and J by 6 bases, and 18 bases separated the two germline ends. This CDR3 contains 14 residues. The CDR3 protein is CASRRGGSGQPQHF. In DNA, the CDR3 is TGTGCCAGTCGAAGAGGGGGAAGTGGTCAGCCCCAGCATTTT.

The table lists this clonotype with a few counts. The chain combines TRBV14 with TRBJ2-2, with D possibly matching TRBD1 (6 bases). The V gene's germline CDR1 is SGHDN and CDR2 FVKESK. Trimming took 0 bases from V and 6 from J, leaving 17 bases between them. This CDR3 is 17 amino acids long. The CDR3 here is CASSQDQARGWAGELFF. As DNA, the CDR3 is TGTGCCAGCAGCCAAGATCAAGCCAGGGGATGGGCCGGGGAGCTGTTTTTT.

This clonotype was recorded many times. J is TRBJ2-7 and V is TRBV19; 12 bases map to TRBD1. V gave up 4 bases and J gave up 5 bases; unmatched junction bases: 6. CDR1 is LNHDA, CDR2 SQIVND, per germline (reference sequence). The CDR3 loop spans 15 amino acids. The CDR3 is CASSTPGTGGDEQYF. The CDR3 DNA sequence: TGTGCCAGTAGTACTCCCGGGACAGGGGGCGACGAGCAGTACTTC.

This clonotype was detected many times. The gene calls are TRBV7-8 and TRBJ2-7; D may be TRBD1 or TRBD2 (5 bases each). The CDR3 contains 13 residues. Germline V gene data show CDR1 as SGHVS and CDR2 as FQNEAQ. Trimming took 5 bases from V and 2 from J, leaving 10 bases between them. The CDR3 spells CASSTGQPYEQYF. The CDR3 region has the DNA TGTGCCAGCAGCACGGGGCAGCCCTACGAGCAGTACTTC.

At least ten counts were recorded for this clonotype. The chain is built from TRBV11-2 and TRBJ1-3, with D hard to call. The ends were cut back, 5 bases at V and 0 bases at J, with 5 bases in the middle. The CDR3 loop spans 13 amino acids. Germline assignment: CDR1 SGHAT and CDR2 FQNNGV. The CDR3 sequence: CASSRSSGNTIYF. The DNA of the CDR3 is TGTGCCAGCAGCCGGAGCTCTGGAAACACCATATATTTT.

This clonotype was seen ten or more times. CDR3 sequence: CASSLGQGFDEQYF. The CDR3 DNA is TGTGCCAGCAGTTTGGGGCAGGGGTTCGACGAGCAGTACTTC. The chain employs TRBV12-3 or TRBV12-4 and TRBJ2-7, with TRBD1 as a possible D gene (6 bases). CDR3 length: 14 residues. V lost 3 bases, J lost 5 bases, and 14 bases lay in between.

This clonotype was seen ten or more times. The chain links TRBV27 to TRBJ2-2; TRBD2 agrees at 11 bases. Germline trimming cut 6 bases from V and 1 base from J; bases unmatched to any gene: 13. Germline V CDR1 and CDR2: MNHEY, SMNVEV (reference sequence). This CDR3 comprises 19 residues. The CDR3 loop is CASSRKAPLAGGNTGELFF. The CDR3 region has the DNA TGTGCCAGCAGCCGAAAGGCCCCTCTAGCGGGAGGGAACACCGGGGAGCTGTTTTTT.

Only a few counts were recorded for this clonotype. This chain joins TRBV6-5 and TRBJ2-7; tentatively, D is TRBD2 (6 bases). Deletions cut 3 bases from V and 3 bases from J, with 12 bases between. The CDR3 is 14 amino acids. Per the germline V gene, CDR1 is MNHEY and CDR2 is SVGAGI. The DNA of the CDR3 is TGTGCCAGCAGTTATGCGGGACGGAACTACGAGCAGTACTTC. Residues: CASSYAGRNYEQYF.

This clonotype was counted many times. The chain links TRBV5-1 to TRBJ1-6; D gene ambiguous. V was shortened by 0 bases and J by 5 bases, with 12 bases between the two germline ends. This CDR3 has 16 residues. The germline V gene has CDR1 SGHRS and CDR2 YFSETQ. CDR3 sequence: CASSLEVLGNNSPLHF. CDR3 nucleotides: TGCGCCAGCAGCTTGGAGGTTCTTGGGAATAATTCACCCCTCCACTTT. Supplemented by reference TRBV5-1 and TRBJ1-6, the full variable domain reads KAGVTQTPRYLIKTRGQQVTLSCSPISGHRSVSWYQQTPGQGLQFLFEYFSETQRNKGNFPGRFSGRQFSNSRSEMNVSTLELGDSALYLCASSLEVLGNNSPLHFGNGTRLTVT.

This clonotype was counted many times. The chain's CDR3 is CASRYRGGASTEAFF. In nucleotides, the CDR3 is TGTGCCAGCAGGTACCGAGGGGGCGCGAGCACTGAAGCTTTCTTT. J is TRBJ1-1 and V is TRBV6-2 or TRBV6-3, with TRBD1 matching 7 bases. This CDR3 contains 15 residues. Looked up from germline, CDR1 is MNHEY and CDR2 is SVGEGT. The V segment lost 6 bases and the J segment 4 bases; nucleotides outside the gene matches: 11.

Comments on this clonotype: It may be a read error: a sequence one base away is much more abundant. The chain's CDR3 is CANSRASNPRQYF. The DNA of the CDR3 is TGTGCCAACAGTCGTGCTTCGAACCCCCGTCAGTACTTC. This chain joins TRBV27 and TRBJ2-7, with D unresolved. Germline CDR1 reads MNHEY; CDR2 reads SMNVEV (reference sequence). The CDR3 is made up of 13 amino acids.

This clonotype was recorded at least ten times. This chain uses TRBV11-2 with TRBJ2-7; 7 nucleotides line up with TRBD1. Germline V gene sequence: CDR1 SGHAT, CDR2 FQNNGV. CDR3 length: 16 amino acids. Trimming cost V 4 bases and J 2 bases; bases outside gene matches: 11. This CDR3 reads CASSSLTGIATYEQYF. In DNA, the CDR3 is TGTGCCAGCAGCTCCTTGACAGGGATTGCTACCTACGAGCAGTACTTC.

The chain employs TRBV28 and TRBJ1-2; D is ambiguous. The CDR3 extends over 13 amino acids. Trimming left V 2 bases short and J 0 bases short, with 4 bases between. Germline V gene data show CDR1 as MDHEN and CDR2 as SYDVKM. This CDR3 reads CASSLRANYGYTF. CDR3 DNA sequence: TGTGCCAGCAGTTTACGGGCTAACTATGGCTACACCTTC.

This clonotype was counted only a few times. This chain uses TRBV28 with TRBJ2-5; 9 nucleotides match TRBD1. CDR1 and CDR2 (germline): MDHEN, SYDVKM. The V segment lost 3 bases and the J segment 5 bases; nucleotides outside the gene matches: 7. This CDR3 has 15 amino acids. The CDR3 region has the DNA TGTGCCAGCAGTTTTACAGGGGGCGCGGTGGAGACCCAGTACTTC. Protein product: CASSFTGGAVETQYF.

This clonotype was recorded at least ten times. The genes are TRBV6-1 and TRBJ2-7; no firm D call. The CDR3 length is 10 residues. Germline V gene sequence: CDR1 MNHNS, CDR2 SASEGT. V was cut by 3 bases and J by 3 bases, with 0 bases left in between. The CDR3 protein is CASSDYEQYF. DNA of the CDR3: TGTGCCAGCAGTGACTACGAGCAGTACTTC.

Written as DNA, the CDR3 is TGTGCCAGCAGCTTAGCGGTGGGGGGACTAGGCACAGATACGCAGTATTTT. This sequence encodes CASSLAVGGLGTDTQYF. The chain uses TRBV7-2 and TRBJ2-3, with TRBD2 matching over 8 bases. Trimming took 0 bases from V and 1 from J; bases not matched to a gene: 6. Germline values: CDR1 SGHTA, CDR2 FQGNSA. CDR3 length: 17 residues.

Ten or more counts support this clonotype. The J gene is TRBJ2-2, the V gene TRBV6-5; D unclear. The CDR3 consists of 15 residues. Trimming removed 6 bases from V and 3 bases from J, with 14 bases in between. CDR1 is MNHEY and CDR2 is SVGAGI in the germline V gene. The CDR3 reads CASRREGWDTGELFF. CDR3 sequence (DNA): TGTGCCAGCAGGCGAGAAGGCTGGGACACCGGGGAGCTGTTTTTT.

To note about this clonotype: A much more abundant neighbour one base away suggests this may be a read error. This chain joins TRBV20-1 and TRBJ2-7; D possibly matches TRBD1 or TRBD2 (5 bases each). Germline lookup yields CDR1 DFQATT and CDR2 SNEGSKA (reference sequence). CDR3 size: 13 residues. The CDR3 spells CSTRPPGRGEQYF. CDR3 in DNA: TGCAGTACTAGGCCGCCAGGGAGAGGCGAGCAGTACTTC.

This clonotype has ten or more counts. The chain links TRBV15 to TRBJ2-5; TRBD1 matches 8 bases. Germline values: CDR1 LNHNV, CDR2 YYDKDF (reference sequence). With 0 bases clipped from V and 5 bases from J, the junction kept 11 bases outside the gene matches. This CDR3 has 17 amino acids. CDR3 amino acids: CATSRDPQGALVETQYF. CDR3 nucleotides: TGTGCCACCAGCAGAGATCCCCAGGGGGCGCTTGTGGAGACCCAGTACTTC.

This clonotype came up many times. J is TRBJ2-7 and V is TRBV7-2, with D possibly called TRBD1 or TRBD2 (5 bases each). Trimming removed 5 bases from V and 3 bases from J, with 17 bases in between. CDR3 length: 15 residues. Germline CDR1 is SGHTA and CDR2 is FQGNSA. The CDR3 DNA reads TGTGCCAGCAGCCCAGTCCGGGACCATTTCTACGAGCAGTACTTC. Residues: CASSPVRDHFYEQYF. The full variable domain, completed using reference TRBV7-2 and TRBJ2-7, is GAGVSQSPSNKVTEKGKDVELRCDPISGHTALYWYRQSLGQGLEFLIYFQGNSAPDKSGLPSDRFSAERTGGSVSTLTIQRTQQEDSAVYLCASSPVRDHFYEQYFGPGTRLTVT.

This clonotype was seen ten or more times. The J gene is TRBJ2-7, the V gene TRBV20-1; 9 bases align to TRBD2. V lost 0 bases, J lost 4 bases, and 7 bases stayed unmatched. Per germline, CDR1 DFQATT and CDR2 SNEGSKA (reference sequence). The CDR3 is 15 residues long. For the CDR3, the DNA is TGCAGTGCTAGAGATGATAGCGGGAGTTCTTACGAGCAGTACTTC. Its translation: CSARDDSGSSYEQYF.

The rearrangement uses TRBV6-5 and TRBJ1-2; TRBD1 might be the D (6 bases). This CDR3 region has 14 residues. V lost 0 bases, J lost 8 bases, and 13 bases lay in between. Germline CDR1 is MNHEY and CDR2 is SVGAGI. CDR3 DNA: TGTGCCAGCAGTTACTCGGCCGGGGGGGGCGGCTACACCTTC. This codes for CASSYSAGGGGYTF.

There are many counts of this clonotype. V gene TRBV9 combines with J gene TRBJ1-1; no reliable D call. The germline CDR1 and CDR2 sequences are SGDLS and YYNGEE. Trimming cost V 4 bases and J 3 bases, with 19 bases left between them. CDR3 length: 16 residues. This CDR3 reads CASSPEVAGSYTEAFF. CDR3 sequence (DNA): TGTGCCAGCAGCCCCGAAGTAGCCGGCAGCTACACTGAAGCTTTCTTT.

The chain uses TRBV28 and TRBJ2-7; 11 bases line up with TRBD1. With 6 bases clipped from V and 3 bases from J, the junction kept 7 bases outside the gene matches. The CDR3 runs to 15 residues. Germline V CDR1 and CDR2: MDHEN, SYDVKM. CDR3 residues: CASSPGTGGNYEQYF. DNA of the CDR3: TGTGCCAGCAGCCCCGGGACAGGGGGGAACTACGAGCAGTACTTC.

The table lists this clonotype with many counts. This chain connects TRBV6-2 or TRBV6-3 to TRBJ2-1; the D gene is possibly TRBD2 (6 bases). This CDR3 contains 14 residues. Deletions cut 5 bases from V and 9 bases from J, with 17 bases between. Germline V gene sequence: CDR1 MNHEY, CDR2 SVGEGT. CDR3 sequence reads: CASSNRDSAVEQFF. The CDR3 DNA is TGTGCCAGCAGTAATAGGGACTCGGCGGTTGAGCAGTTCTTC.

This clonotype was recorded at least ten times. The V call is TRBV2, the J call TRBJ1-1, with D unclear. CDR1 and CDR2 from the germline V gene are SNHLY and FYNNEI. The V and J ends lost 6 bases and 1 base respectively, with 9 bases between them. The CDR3 covers 13 residues. The CDR3 loop is CASRKDWNTEAFF. The CDR3 nucleotides are TGTGCCAGCAGAAAGGACTGGAACACTGAAGCTTTCTTT. The variable domain in full, completed from reference TRBV2 and TRBJ1-1, reads EPEVTQTPSHQVTQMGQEVILRCVPISNHLYFYWYRQILGQKVEFLVSFYNNEISEKSEIFDDQFSVERPDGSNFTLKIRSTKLEDSAMYFCASRKDWNTEAFFGQGTRLTVV.

For this clonotype: The junction shows a germline mismatch at one end, possibly a read error. V is TRBV12-3 or TRBV12-4 and J is TRBJ1-1; possible D gene TRBD1, 5 bases. The CDR3 consists of 15 residues. The CDR3 reads CSSSLTGGFGTEAFF. CDR3 nucleotides: TGTTCCAGCAGTTTAACAGGAGGATTCGGCACCGAAGCTTTCTTT.